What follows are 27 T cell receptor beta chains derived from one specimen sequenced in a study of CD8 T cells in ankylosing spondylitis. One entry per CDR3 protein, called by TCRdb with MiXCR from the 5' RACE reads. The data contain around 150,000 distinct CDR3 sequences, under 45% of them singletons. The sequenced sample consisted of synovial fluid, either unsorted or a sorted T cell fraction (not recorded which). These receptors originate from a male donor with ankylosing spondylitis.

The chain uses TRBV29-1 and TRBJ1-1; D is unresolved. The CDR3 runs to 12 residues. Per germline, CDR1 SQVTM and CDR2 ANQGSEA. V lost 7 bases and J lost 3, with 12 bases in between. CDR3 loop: CSAGELYTEAFF. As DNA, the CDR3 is TGCAGCGCCGGGGAGTTGTACACTGAAGCTTTCTTT.

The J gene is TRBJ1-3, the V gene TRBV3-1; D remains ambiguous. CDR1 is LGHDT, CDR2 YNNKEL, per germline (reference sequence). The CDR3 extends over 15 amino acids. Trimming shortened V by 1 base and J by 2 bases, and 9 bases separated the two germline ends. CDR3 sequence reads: CASSQVKQTGNTIYF. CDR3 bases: TGTGCCAGCAGCCAAGTAAAACAGACTGGAAACACCATATATTTT.

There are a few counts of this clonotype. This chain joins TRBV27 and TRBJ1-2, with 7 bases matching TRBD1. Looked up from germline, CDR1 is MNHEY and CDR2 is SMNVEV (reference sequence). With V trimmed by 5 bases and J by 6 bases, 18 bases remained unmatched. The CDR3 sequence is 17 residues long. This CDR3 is CASSTRVTGIEFHGYTF. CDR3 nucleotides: TGTGCCAGCAGTACACGCGTGACAGGGATCGAGTTCCATGGCTACACCTTC.

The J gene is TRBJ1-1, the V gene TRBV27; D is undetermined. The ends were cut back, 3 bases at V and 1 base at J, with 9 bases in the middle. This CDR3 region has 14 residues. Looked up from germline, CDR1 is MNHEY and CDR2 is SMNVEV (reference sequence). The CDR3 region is CASSFSGPNTEAFF. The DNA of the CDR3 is TGTGCCAGCAGTTTTTCCGGGCCGAACACTGAAGCTTTCTTT.

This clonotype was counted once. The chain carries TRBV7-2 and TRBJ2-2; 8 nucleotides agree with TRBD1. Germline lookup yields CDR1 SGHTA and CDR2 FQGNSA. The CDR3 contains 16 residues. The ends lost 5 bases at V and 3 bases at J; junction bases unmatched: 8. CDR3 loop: CASSRPQGADTGELFF. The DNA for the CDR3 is TGTGCCAGCAGCCGTCCGCAGGGGGCAGACACCGGGGAGCTGTTTTTT.

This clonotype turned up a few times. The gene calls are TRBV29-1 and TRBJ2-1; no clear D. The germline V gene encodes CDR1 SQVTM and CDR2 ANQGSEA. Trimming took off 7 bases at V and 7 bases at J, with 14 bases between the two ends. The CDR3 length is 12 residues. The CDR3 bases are TGCAGCGGGACCTATGGCTCGAATGAGCAGTTCTTC. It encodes CSGTYGSNEQFF.

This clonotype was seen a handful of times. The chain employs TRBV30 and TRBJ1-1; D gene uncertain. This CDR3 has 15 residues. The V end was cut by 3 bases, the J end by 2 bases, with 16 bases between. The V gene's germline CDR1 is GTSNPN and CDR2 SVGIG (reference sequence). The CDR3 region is CAWSKTPDGNTEAFF. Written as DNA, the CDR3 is TGTGCCTGGAGCAAAACCCCGGACGGAAACACTGAAGCTTTCTTT.

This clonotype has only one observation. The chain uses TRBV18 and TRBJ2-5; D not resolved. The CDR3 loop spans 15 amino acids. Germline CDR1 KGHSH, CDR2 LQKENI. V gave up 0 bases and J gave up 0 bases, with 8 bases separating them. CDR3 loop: CASSPPRTNQETQYF. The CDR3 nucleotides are TGTGCCAGCTCACCACCGCGAACAAACCAAGAGACCCAGTACTTC.

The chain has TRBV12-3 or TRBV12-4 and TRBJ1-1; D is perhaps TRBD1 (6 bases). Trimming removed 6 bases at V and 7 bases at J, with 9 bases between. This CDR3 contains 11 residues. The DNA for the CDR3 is TGTGCCAGCAGGGGGACACTTGAAGCTTTCTTT. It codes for CASRGTLEAFF.

Written as DNA, the CDR3 is TGCAGTGCCCGACAGGGGAGTGACATCGGGGAGCTGTTTTTT. It specifies CSARQGSDIGELFF. V usage is TRBV20-1 and J usage is TRBJ2-2; 8 bases line up with TRBD1. V lost 6 bases and J lost 7; bases outside the gene matches: 10. Germline CDR1 reads DFQATT; CDR2 reads SNEGSKA (reference sequence). The CDR3 is made up of 14 amino acids.

CDR3 DNA: TGTGCCAGCAGTTACCCCGGGGCCTCATACAATGAGCAGTTCTTC. It encodes CASSYPGASYNEQFF. The chain combines TRBV6-5 with TRBJ2-1; TRBD1 or TRBD2 may be the D gene (5 bases each). This CDR3 has 15 residues. The germline gives CDR1 MNHEY, CDR2 SVGAGI. V was trimmed by 2 bases and J by 4 bases, leaving 12 bases between them.

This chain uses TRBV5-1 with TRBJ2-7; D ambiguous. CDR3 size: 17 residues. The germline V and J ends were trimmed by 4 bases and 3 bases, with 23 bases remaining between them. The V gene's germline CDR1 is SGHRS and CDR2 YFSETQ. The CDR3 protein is CASSRRRPNSNSYEQYF. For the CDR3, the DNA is TGCGCCAGCAGCCGGAGACGGCCGAACTCCAACAGCTACGAGCAGTACTTC.

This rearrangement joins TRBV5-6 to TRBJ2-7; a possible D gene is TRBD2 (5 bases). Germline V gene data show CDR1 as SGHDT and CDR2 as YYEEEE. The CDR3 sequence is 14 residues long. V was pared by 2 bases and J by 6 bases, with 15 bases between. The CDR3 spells CASSLRRTCCEQYF. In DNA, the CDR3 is TGTGCCAGCAGCTTAAGACGGACTTGTTGCGAGCAGTACTTC.

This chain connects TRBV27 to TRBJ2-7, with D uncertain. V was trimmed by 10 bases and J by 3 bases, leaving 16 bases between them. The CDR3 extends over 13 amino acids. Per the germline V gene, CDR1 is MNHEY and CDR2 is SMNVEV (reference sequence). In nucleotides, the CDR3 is TGTGCCACCCAAGTCCCCATCGACTACGAGCAGTACTTC. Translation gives CATQVPIDYEQYF.

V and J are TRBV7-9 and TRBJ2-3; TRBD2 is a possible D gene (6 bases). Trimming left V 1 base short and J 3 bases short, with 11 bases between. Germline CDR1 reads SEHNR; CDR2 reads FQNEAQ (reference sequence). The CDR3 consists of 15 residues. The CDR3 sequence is CASSLVRGRTDTQYF. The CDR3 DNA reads TGTGCCAGCAGCTTAGTGCGGGGAAGGACAGATACGCAGTATTTT.

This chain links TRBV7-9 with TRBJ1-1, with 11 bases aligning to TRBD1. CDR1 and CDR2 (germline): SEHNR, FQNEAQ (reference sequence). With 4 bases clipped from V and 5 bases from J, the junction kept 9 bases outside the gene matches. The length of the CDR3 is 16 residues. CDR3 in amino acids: CASSWVPGQGGTEAFF. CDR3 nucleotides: TGTGCCAGCAGCTGGGTCCCGGGACAGGGGGGAACTGAAGCTTTCTTT.

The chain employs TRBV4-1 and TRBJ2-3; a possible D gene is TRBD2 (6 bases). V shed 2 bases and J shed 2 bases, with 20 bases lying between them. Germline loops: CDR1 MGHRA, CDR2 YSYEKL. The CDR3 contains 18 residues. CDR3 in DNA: TGCGCCAGCAGCCAAATCCTTGGGGGGAGAGCGAACACAGATACGCAGTATTTT. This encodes CASSQILGGRANTDTQYF.

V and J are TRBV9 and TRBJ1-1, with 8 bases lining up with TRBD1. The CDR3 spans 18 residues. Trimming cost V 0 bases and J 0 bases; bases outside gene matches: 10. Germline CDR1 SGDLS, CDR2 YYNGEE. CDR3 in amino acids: CASSVGPLQQGVNTEAFF. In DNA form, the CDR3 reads TGTGCCAGCAGCGTAGGACCCCTTCAACAGGGGGTGAACACTGAAGCTTTCTTT.

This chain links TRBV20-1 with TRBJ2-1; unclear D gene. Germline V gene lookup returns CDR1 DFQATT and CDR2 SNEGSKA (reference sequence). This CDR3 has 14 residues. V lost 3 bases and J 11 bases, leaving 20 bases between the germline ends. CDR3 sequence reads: CSASRSTRFTQQFF. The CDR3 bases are TGCAGTGCTAGTCGATCAACCCGGTTCACTCAGCAGTTCTTC.

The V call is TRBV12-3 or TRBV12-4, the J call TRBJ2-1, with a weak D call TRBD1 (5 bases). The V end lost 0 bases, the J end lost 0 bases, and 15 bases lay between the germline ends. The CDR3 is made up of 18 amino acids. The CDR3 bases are TGTGCCAGCAGTTTAGCTGCAGACAGACCCCTCTCCTACAATGAGCAGTTCTTC. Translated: CASSLAADRPLSYNEQFF.

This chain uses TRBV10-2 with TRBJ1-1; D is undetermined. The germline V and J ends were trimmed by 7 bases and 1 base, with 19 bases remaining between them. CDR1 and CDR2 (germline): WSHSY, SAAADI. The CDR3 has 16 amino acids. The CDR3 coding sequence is TGCGCCAGCACCTCCTCCGGGGAAGGGAAGAACACTGAAGCTTTCTTT. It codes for CASTSSGEGKNTEAFF.

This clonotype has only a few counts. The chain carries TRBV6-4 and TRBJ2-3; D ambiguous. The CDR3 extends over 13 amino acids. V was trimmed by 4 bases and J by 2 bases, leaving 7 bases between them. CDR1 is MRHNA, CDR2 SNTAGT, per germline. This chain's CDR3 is CASSAAPTDTQYF. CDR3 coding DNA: TGTGCCAGCAGTGCAGCCCCCACAGATACGCAGTATTTT.

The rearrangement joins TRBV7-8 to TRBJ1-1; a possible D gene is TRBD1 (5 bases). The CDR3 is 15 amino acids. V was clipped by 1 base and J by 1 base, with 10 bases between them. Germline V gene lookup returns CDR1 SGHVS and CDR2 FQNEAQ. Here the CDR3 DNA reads TGTGCCAGCAGCTTAGGGGGGGGGTGGAACACTGAAGCTTTCTTT. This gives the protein CASSLGGGWNTEAFF.

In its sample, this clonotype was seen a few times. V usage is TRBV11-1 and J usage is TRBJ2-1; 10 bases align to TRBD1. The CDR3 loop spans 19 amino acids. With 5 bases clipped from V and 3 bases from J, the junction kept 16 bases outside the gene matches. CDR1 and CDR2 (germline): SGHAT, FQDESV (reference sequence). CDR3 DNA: TGTGCCAGCAGCGCAGGGACAGGGGATAGTCCCCCCAACTACAATGAGCAGTTCTTC. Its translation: CASSAGTGDSPPNYNEQFF.

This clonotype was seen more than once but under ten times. CDR3 nucleotide sequence: TGTGCCACCAGTGATTCGGGGGGACAGGGAGCCACCGGGGAGCTGTTTTTT. Translating gives CATSDSGGQGATGELFF. This chain connects TRBV24-1 to TRBJ2-2, with TRBD1 identical over 9 bases. The germline gives CDR1 KGHDR, CDR2 SFDVKD. This CDR3 comprises 17 residues. V gave up 2 bases and J gave up 4 bases; unmatched junction bases: 7.

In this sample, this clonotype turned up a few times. CDR3 amino acids: CASSPPLNGELFF. The DNA of the CDR3 is TGTGCCAGCAGCCCCCCGTTGAACGGGGAGCTGTTTTTT. The chain uses TRBV12-3 or TRBV12-4 and TRBJ2-2, with D hard to call. V dropped 6 bases and J dropped 7 bases, with 12 bases sitting between them. The CDR3 has 13 residues.

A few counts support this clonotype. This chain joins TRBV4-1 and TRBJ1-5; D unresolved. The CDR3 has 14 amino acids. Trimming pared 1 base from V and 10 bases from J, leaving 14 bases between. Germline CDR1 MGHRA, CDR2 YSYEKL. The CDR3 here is CASSQAPPLGPQHF. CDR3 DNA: TGCGCCAGCAGCCAAGCTCCCCCCCTGGGACCCCAGCATTTT.